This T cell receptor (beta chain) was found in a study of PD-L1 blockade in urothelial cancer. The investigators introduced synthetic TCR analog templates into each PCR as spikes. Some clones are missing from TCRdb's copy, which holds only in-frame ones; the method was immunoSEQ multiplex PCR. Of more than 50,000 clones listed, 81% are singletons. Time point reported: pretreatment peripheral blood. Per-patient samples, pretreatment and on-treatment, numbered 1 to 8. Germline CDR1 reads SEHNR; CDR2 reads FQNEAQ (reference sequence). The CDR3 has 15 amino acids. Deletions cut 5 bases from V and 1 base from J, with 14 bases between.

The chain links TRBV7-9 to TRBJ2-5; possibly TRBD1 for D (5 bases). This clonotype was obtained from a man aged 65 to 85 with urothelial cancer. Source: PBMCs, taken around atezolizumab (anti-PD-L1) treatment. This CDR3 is CASSPARQFQETQYF. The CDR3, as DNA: TGTGCCAGCAGCCCCGCCCGACAGTTCCAAGAGACCCAGTACTTC.